This TCR beta chain appears in the sequencing data of a study of T cell repertoires in MIS-A myocarditis. Sequencing was performed with immunoSEQ multiplex PCR; in TCRdb, only in-frame clones are kept and a portion is missing. The data show more than 9,000 clones, 85% to 90% seen once. The trim removed 5 bases at V and 9 bases at J, leaving 15 bases unmatched. This CDR3 has 16 residues. Germline lookup yields CDR1 SEHNR and CDR2 FQNEAQ (reference sequence). The origin of this receptor is a man aged 18 to 30 with fulminant myocarditis from multisystem inflammatory syndrome in adults (MIS-A) after COVID-19. What was sequenced was thoracic lymph node tissue obtained at autopsy. The rearrangement joins TRBV7-9 to TRBJ2-1, with TRBD1 matching 8 bases. Here the CDR3 reads CASSPSSRGQVSEQFF. The CDR3 region has the DNA TGTGCCAGCAGCCCGTCAAGCAGGGGGCAAGTTAGTGAGCAGTTCTTC.